The 10 T cell receptor beta chains below come from one sample, sequenced in a study of CD8 T cells in ankylosing spondylitis. These receptors have no identified antigens. Study conclusions and caveats: A TCR beta motif made of about eight highly homologous variants seemed typical of ankylosing spondylitis blood.

TCRdb reprocessed the 5' RACE reads with MiXCR, giving one entry per CDR3 protein. This sample carries fewer than 650,000 distinct CDR3 sequences, roughly 12% of them seen once, and the ten largest clones take approximately 7%. The sample comprised blood, either unsorted or a sorted T cell fraction (not recorded which). Receptors were obtained from a male donor with ankylosing spondylitis.

This clonotype was counted a few times. V and J are TRBV3-1 and TRBJ2-2; the D gene could be TRBD1 or TRBD2 (5 bases each). Germline V gene lookup returns CDR1 LGHDT and CDR2 YNNKEL (reference sequence). The CDR3 totals 16 residues. V was trimmed by 0 bases and J by 2 bases, leaving 10 bases between them. The CDR3 region is CASSQDLGENTGELFF. For the CDR3, the DNA is TGTGCCAGCAGCCAAGATCTGGGGGAAAACACCGGGGAGCTGTTTTTT.

This clonotype was found a few times. This sequence joins TRBV2 and TRBJ2-1; D gene ambiguous. V lost 6 bases to trimming and J lost 7 bases, with 19 bases between them. Looked up from germline, CDR1 is SNHLY and CDR2 is FYNNEI. The CDR3 length is 15 residues. CDR3 coding DNA: TGTGCCAGCAGCGATGGACCGACGGGTGGGAATGAGCAGTTCTTC. Protein sequence: CASSDGPTGGNEQFF.

This clonotype was picked up many times. The chain couples TRBV12-3 or TRBV12-4 to TRBJ1-5; 8 nucleotides agree with TRBD1. The CDR3 covers 14 residues. V was pared by 6 bases and J by 3 bases, with 4 bases of the junction left unmatched. CDR3 in DNA: TGTGCCAGCAGCCTGACAGGGGACAATCAGCCCCAGCATTTT. Its protein is CASSLTGDNQPQHF.

The chain couples TRBV6-1 to TRBJ2-1; TRBD2 aligns across 13 bases. The V gene's germline CDR1 is MNHNS and CDR2 SASEGT. This CDR3 has 17 residues. The V and J ends lost 4 bases and 4 bases, in that order; junction bases with no gene match: 7. The CDR3 sequence is CASSARTSGRGYNEQFF. Written as DNA, the CDR3 is TGTGCCAGCAGTGCCAGGACTAGCGGGAGAGGTTACAATGAGCAGTTCTTC.

This clonotype was seen only a few times. The V gene is TRBV20-1, the J gene TRBJ2-7; TRBD2 matches at 14 bases. Trimming cost V 7 bases and J 4 bases; bases outside gene matches: 3. CDR1 and CDR2 from the germline V gene are DFQATT and SNEGSKA (reference sequence). CDR3 length: 13 residues. CDR3 loop: CSGGLAGVYEQYF. CDR3 in DNA: TGCAGTGGGGGACTAGCGGGAGTGTACGAGCAGTACTTC.

This clonotype was detected ten times or more. V and J are TRBV5-1 and TRBJ2-1, with D uncertain. V was clipped by 0 bases and J by 7 bases, with 11 bases between them. The CDR3 is 14 amino acids. Looked up from germline, CDR1 is SGHRS and CDR2 is YFSETQ. As DNA, the CDR3 is TGCGCCAGCAGCTTGGTAGCTGGGGTGAATGAGCAGTTCTTC. Protein sequence: CASSLVAGVNEQFF.

As regards this clonotype: A much bigger clone sits one base away, suggesting this may be a read error. J is TRBJ2-3 and V is TRBV5-5; D ambiguous. Trimming took off 1 base at V and 0 bases at J, with 6 bases between the two ends. Germline V gives CDR1 SGHKS, CDR2 YYEKEE (reference sequence). The CDR3 is 14 amino acids. CDR3 region: CASSLPSSTDTQYF. Written as DNA, the CDR3 is TGTGCCAGCAGCTTGCCGTCTAGCACAGATACGCAGTATTTT.

The V gene is TRBV9, the J gene TRBJ2-2; D possibly corresponds to TRBD2 (6 bases). This CDR3 spans 14 amino acids. V lost 0 bases, J lost 7 bases, and 10 bases lay in between. CDR1 is SGDLS and CDR2 is YYNGEE in the germline V gene. CDR3 loop: CASSVGRVVGELFF. CDR3 nucleotide sequence: TGTGCCAGCAGCGTAGGGAGGGTGGTCGGGGAGCTGTTTTTT. Drawing the rest from reference TRBV9 and TRBJ2-2, the complete variable domain is DSGVTQTPKHLITATGQRVTLRCSPRSGDLSVYWYQQSLDQGLQFLIQYYNGEERAKGNILERFSAQQFPDLHSELNLSSLELGDSALYFCASSVGRVVGELFFGEGSRLTVL.

This clonotype occurred a few times. The chain recombines TRBV6-1 with TRBJ1-3, with D tentatively TRBD1 (6 bases). The V end lost 9 bases, the J end lost 9 bases, and 21 bases lay between the germline ends. Germline V CDR1 and CDR2: MNHNS, SASEGT. The CDR3 has 14 amino acids. This CDR3 reads CASSAQGPFGTIYF. As DNA, the CDR3 is TGTGCCAGTTCTGCGCAGGGGCCCTTCGGCACCATATATTTT.

The chain couples TRBV2 to TRBJ1-5; D is unresolved. CDR3 length: 14 residues. Germline CDR1 and CDR2: SNHLY and FYNNEI. The germline V and J ends were trimmed by 4 bases and 0 bases, with 7 bases remaining between them. CDR3 loop: CASSVQYSNQPQHF. The DNA of the CDR3 is TGTGCCAGCAGTGTTCAGTATAGCAATCAGCCCCAGCATTTT. The full variable domain, completed using reference TRBV2 and TRBJ1-5, is EPEVTQTPSHQVTQMGQEVILRCVPISNHLYFYWYRQILGQKVEFLVSFYNNEISEKSEIFDDQFSVERPDGSNFTLKIRSTKLEDSAMYFCASSVQYSNQPQHFGDGTRLSIL.